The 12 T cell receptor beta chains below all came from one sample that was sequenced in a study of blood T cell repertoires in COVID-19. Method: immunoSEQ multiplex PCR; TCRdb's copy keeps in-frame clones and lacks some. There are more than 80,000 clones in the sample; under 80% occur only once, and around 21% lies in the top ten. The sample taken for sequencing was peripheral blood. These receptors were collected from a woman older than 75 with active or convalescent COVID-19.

As DNA, the CDR3 is TGCAGCGCCGCAACTAGCGGGGGAGGAGATACGCAGTATTTT. Its protein is CSAATSGGGDTQYF. V is TRBV29-1 and J is TRBJ2-3; 11 positions match TRBD2. CDR1 is SQVTM, CDR2 ANQGSEA, per germline. After removal of 7 bases from V and 5 bases from J, the junction contained 8 bases not matched to a gene. The length of the CDR3 is 14 residues.

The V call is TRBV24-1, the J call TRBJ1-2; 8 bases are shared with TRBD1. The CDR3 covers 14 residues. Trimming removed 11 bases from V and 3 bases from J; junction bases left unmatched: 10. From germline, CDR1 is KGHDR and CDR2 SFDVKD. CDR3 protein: CAKTRTGSYYGYTF. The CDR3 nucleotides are TGTGCCAAAACACGGACAGGGTCGTACTATGGCTACACCTTC.

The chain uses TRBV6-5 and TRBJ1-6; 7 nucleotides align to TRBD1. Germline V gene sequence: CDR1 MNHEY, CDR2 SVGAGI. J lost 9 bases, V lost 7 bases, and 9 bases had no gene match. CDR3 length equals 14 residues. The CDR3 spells CASTRGQPGSPLHF. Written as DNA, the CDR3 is TGTGCCAGCACCCGGGGACAGCCTGGTTCACCCCTCCACTTT.

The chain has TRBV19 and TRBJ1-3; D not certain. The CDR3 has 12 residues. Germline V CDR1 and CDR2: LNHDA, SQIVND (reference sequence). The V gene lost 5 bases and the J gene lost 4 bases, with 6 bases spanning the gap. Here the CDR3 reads CASSLTGNTIYF. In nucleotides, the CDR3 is TGTGCCAGTAGTCTGACAGGAAACACCATATATTTT.

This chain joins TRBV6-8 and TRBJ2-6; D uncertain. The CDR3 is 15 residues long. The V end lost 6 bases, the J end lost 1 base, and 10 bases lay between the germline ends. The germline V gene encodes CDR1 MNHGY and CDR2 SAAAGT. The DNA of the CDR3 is TGTGCCAGCAGAATCCGTGAGTCTGGGGCCAACGTCCTGACTTTC. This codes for CASRIRESGANVLTF.

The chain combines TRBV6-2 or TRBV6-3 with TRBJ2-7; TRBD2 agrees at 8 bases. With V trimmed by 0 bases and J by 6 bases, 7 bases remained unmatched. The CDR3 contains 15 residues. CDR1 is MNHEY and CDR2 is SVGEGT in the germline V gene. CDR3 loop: CASSYSGRGGREQYF. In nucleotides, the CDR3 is TGTGCCAGCAGTTACTCGGGTCGGGGGGGCCGCGAGCAGTACTTC.

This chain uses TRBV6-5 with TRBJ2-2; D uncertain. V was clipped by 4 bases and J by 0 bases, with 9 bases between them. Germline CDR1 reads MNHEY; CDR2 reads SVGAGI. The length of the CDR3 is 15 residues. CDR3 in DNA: TGTGCCAGCAGTTCTGGCAGGACGAACACCGGGGAGCTGTTTTTT. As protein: CASSSGRTNTGELFF.

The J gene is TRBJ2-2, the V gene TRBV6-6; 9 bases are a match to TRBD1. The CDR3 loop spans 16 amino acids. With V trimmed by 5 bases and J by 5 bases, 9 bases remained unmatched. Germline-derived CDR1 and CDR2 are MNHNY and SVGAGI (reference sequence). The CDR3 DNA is TGTGCCAGCAGTCCTCCGGGACAGGGACGGACCGGGGAGCTGTTTTTT. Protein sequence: CASSPPGQGRTGELFF.

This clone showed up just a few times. DNA for the CDR3: TGTGCCAGCAGCTTAGGACACGGGGGCAATCAGCCCCAGCATTTT. Translating gives CASSLGHGGNQPQHF. V is TRBV7-6 and J is TRBJ1-5; D gene uncertain. Germline values: CDR1 SGHVS, CDR2 FNYEAQ. This CDR3 comprises 15 residues. Trimming removed 1 base at V and 2 bases at J, with 9 bases between.

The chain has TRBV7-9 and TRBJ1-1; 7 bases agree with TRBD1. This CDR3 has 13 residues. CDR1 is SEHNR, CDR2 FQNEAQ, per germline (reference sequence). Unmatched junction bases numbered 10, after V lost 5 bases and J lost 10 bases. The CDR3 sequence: CASSTTQGGLAFF. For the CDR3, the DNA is TGTGCCAGCAGCACAACTCAGGGGGGTTTAGCTTTCTTT.

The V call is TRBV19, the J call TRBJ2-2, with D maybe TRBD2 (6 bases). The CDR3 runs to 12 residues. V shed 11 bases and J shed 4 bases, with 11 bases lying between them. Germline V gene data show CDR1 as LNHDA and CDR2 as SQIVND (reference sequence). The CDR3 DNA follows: TGTGCCTCGGACTATTCCACCGGGGAGCTGTTTTTT. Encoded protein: CASDYSTGELFF.

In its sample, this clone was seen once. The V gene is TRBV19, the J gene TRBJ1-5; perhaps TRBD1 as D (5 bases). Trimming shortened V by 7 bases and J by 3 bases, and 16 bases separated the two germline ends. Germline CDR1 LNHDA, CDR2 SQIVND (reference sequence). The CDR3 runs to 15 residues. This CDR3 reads CASTAARGLNQPQHF. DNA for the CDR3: TGTGCCAGTACTGCGGCGCGGGGACTCAATCAGCCCCAGCATTTT. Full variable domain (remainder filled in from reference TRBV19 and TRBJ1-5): DGGITQSPKYLFRKEGQNVTLSCEQNLNHDAMYWYRQDPGQGLRLIYYSQIVNDFQKGDIAEGYSVSREKKESFPLTVTSAQKNPTAFYLCASTAARGLNQPQHFGDGTRLSIL.